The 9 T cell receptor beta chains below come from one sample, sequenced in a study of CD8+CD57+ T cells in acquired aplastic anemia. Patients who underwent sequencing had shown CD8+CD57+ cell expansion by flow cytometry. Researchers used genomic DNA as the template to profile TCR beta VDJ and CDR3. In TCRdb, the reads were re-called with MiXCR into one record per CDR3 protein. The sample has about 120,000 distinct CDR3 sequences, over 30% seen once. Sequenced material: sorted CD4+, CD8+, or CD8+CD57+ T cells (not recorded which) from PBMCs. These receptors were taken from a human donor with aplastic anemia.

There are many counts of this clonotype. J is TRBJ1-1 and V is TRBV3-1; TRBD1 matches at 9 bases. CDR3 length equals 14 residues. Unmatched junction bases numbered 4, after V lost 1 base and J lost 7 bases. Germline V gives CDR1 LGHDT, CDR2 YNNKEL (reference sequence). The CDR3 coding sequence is TGTGCCAGCAGCCAAGTCTCGGGACAGGGTGAAGCTTTCTTT. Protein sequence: CASSQVSGQGEAFF.

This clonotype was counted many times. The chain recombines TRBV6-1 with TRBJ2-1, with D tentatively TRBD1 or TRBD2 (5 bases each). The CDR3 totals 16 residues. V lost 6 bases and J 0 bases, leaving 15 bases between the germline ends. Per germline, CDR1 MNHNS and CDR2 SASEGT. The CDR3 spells CASRRGTPSSYNEQFF. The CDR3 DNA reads TGTGCCAGCAGAAGAGGGACCCCAAGCTCCTACAATGAGCAGTTCTTC.

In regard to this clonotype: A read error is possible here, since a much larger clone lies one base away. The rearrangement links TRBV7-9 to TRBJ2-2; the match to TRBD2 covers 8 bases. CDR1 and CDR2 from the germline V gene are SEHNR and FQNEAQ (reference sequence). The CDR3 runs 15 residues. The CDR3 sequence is CVSSPGLANTGELFF. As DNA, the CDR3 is TGTGTCAGCAGCCCGGGACTAGCGAACACCGGGGAGCTGTTTTTT.

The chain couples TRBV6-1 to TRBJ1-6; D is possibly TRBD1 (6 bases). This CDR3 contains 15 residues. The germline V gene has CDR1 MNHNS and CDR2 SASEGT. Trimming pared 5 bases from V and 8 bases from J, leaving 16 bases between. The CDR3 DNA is TGTGCCAGCAGTCCAGAACAGGGTCAAGATTCACCCCTCCACTTT. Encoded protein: CASSPEQGQDSPLHF.

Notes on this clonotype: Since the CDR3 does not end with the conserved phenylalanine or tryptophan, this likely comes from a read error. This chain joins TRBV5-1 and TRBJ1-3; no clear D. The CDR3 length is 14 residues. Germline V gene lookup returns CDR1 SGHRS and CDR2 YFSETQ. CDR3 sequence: CASSLSASGDTIYS. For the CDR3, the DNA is TGCGCCAGCAGCTTGAGTGCGTCTGGAGACACCATATATTCT.

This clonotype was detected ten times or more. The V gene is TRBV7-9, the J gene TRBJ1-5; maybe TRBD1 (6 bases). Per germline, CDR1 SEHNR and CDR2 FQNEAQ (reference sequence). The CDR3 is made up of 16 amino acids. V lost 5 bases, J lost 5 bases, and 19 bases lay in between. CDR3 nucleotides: TGTGCCAGCAGCCCCCGAGGGGGGGGGCGAGATCAGCCCCAGCATTTT. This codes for CASSPRGGGRDQPQHF.

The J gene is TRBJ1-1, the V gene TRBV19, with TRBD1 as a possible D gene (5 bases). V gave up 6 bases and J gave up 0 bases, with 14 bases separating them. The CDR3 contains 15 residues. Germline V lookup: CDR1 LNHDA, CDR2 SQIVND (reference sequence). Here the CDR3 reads CASRRQPTMNTEAFF. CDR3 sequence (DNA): TGTGCCAGTAGAAGACAGCCAACCATGAACACTGAAGCTTTCTTT.

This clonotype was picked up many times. Here the CDR3 reads CASSERPGNTEAFF. CDR3 in DNA: TGTGCCAGCAGTGAACGGCCAGGCAACACTGAAGCTTTCTTT. The chain couples TRBV2 to TRBJ1-1; D gene ambiguous. V lost 2 bases and J 2 bases, leaving 9 bases between the germline ends. The CDR3 is 14 amino acids. Germline values: CDR1 SNHLY, CDR2 FYNNEI. The full variable domain, completed using reference TRBV2 and TRBJ1-1, is EPEVTQTPSHQVTQMGQEVILRCVPISNHLYFYWYRQILGQKVEFLVSFYNNEISEKSEIFDDQFSVERPDGSNFTLKIRSTKLEDSAMYFCASSERPGNTEAFFGQGTRLTVV.

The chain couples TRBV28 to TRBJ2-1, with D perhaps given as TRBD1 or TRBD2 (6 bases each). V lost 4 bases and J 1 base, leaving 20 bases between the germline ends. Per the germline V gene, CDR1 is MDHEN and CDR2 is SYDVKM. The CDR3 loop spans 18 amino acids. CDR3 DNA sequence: TGTGCCAGCAGTTCCCTATACCATGGGGGGCTGTCCTACAATGAGCAGTTCTTC. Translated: CASSSLYHGGLSYNEQFF.